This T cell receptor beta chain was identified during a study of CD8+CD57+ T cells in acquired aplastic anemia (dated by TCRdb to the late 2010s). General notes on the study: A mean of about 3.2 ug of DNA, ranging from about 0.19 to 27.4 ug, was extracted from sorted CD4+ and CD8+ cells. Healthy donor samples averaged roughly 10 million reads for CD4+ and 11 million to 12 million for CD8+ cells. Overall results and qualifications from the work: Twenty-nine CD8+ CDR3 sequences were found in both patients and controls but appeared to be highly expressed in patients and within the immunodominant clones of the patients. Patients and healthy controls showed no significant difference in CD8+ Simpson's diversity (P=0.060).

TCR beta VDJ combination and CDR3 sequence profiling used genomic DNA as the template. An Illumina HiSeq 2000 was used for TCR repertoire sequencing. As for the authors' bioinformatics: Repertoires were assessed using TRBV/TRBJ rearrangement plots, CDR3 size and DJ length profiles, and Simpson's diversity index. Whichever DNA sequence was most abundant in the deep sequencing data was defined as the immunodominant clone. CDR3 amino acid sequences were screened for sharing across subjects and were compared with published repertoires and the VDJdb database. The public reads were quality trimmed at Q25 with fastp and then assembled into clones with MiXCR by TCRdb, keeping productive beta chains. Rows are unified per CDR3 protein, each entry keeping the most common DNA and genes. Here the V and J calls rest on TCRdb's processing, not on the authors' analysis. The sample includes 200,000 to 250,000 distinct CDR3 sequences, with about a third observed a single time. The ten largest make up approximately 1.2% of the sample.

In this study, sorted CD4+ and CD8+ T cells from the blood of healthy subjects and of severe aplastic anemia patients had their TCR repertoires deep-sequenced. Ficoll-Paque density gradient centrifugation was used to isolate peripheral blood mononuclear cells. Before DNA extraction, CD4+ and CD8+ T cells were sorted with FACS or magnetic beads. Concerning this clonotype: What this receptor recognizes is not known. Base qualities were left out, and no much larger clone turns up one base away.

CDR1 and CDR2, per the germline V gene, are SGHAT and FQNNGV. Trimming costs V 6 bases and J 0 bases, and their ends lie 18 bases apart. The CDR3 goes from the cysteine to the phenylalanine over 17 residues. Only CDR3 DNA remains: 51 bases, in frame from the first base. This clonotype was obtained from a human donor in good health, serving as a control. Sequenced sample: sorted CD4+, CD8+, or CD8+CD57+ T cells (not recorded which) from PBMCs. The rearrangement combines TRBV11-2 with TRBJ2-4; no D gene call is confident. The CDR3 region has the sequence CASRSLPQQLAKNIQYF. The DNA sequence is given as TGTGCCAGCAGATCTCTCCCACAGCAACTAGCCAAAAACATTCAGTACTTC.